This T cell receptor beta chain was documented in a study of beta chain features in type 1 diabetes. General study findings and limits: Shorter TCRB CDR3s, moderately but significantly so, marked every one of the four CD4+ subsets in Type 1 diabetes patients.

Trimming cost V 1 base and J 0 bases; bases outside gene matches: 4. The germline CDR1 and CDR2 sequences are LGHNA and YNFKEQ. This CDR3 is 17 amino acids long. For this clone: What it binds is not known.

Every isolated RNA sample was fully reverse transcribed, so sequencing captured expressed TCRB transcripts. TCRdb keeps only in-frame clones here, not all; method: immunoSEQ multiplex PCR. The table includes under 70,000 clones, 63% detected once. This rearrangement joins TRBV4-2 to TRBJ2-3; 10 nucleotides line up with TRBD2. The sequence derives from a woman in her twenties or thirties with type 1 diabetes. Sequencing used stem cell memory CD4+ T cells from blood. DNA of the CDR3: TGTGCCAGCAGCCAAGCACTGACTAGCGGGAGCACAGATACGCAGTATTTT. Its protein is CASSQALTSGSTDTQYF.